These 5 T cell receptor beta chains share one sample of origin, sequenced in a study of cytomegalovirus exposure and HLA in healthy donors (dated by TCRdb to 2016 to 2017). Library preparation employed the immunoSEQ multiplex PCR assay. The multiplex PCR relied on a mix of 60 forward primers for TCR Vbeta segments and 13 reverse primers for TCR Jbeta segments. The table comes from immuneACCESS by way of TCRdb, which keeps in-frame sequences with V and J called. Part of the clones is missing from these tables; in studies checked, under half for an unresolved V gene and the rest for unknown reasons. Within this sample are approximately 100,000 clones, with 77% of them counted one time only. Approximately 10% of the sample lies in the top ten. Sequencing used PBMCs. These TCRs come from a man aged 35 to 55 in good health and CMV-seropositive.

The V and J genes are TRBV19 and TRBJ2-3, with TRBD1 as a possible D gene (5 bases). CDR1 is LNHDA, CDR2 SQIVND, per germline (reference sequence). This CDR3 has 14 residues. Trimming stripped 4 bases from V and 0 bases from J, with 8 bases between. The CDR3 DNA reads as TGTGCCAGTAGTAGGACACATAGCACAGATACGCAGTATTTT. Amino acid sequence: CASSRTHSTDTQYF.

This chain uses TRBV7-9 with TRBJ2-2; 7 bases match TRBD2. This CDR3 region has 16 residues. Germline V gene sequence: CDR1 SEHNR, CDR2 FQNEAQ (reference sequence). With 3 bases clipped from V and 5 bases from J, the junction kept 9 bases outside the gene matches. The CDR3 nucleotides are TGTGCCAGCAGCTTTAACCGCGGGGGAACGACCGGGGAGCTGTTTTTT. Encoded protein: CASSFNRGGTTGELFF.

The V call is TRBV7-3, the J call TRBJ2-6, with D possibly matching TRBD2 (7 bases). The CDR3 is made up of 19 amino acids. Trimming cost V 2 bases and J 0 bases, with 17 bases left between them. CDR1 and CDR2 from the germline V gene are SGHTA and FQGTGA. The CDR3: CASSLLGGRMGSGANVLTF. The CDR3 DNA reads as TGTGCCAGCAGCTTATTGGGGGGGCGAATGGGCTCTGGGGCCAACGTCCTGACTTTC.

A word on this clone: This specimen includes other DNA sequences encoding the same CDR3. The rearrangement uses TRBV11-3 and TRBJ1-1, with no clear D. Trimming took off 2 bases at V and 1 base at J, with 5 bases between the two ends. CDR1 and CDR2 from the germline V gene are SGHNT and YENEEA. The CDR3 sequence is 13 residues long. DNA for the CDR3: TGTGCCAGCAGCTTAACGGGGAACACTGAAGCTTTCTTT. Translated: CASSLTGNTEAFF.

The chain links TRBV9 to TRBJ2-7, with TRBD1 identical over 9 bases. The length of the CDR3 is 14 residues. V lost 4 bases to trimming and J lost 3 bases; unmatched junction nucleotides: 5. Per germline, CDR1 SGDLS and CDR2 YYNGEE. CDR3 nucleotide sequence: TGTGCCAGCAGCTTAGGGGACAGGGTCTACGAGCAGTACTTC. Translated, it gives CASSLGDRVYEQYF.